Listed here is a single TCR beta chain. This entry is derived from a study of blood T cell repertoires in COVID-19. V dropped 4 bases and J dropped 3 bases, with 16 bases sitting between them. From germline, CDR1 is ENHRY and CDR2 SYGVKD. This CDR3 spans 16 amino acids. In the source study's methods: Amplification of reference gene primers provided the estimated nucleated cell counts. Profiled with immunoSEQ multiplex PCR; TCRdb holds only in-frame clones, not every one. Clone size and the V and J calls come from that table; the DNA yielded D and trimming. Of 110,000 to 150,000 clones listed, approximately 80% were seen once; the top ten hold roughly a tenth.

This clonotype originated in a man aged 55 to 69 with active or convalescent COVID-19. Sequenced sample: peripheral blood. The chain is built from TRBV10-3 and TRBJ1-5, with a possible D match to TRBD1 (6 bases). CDR3 in DNA: TGTGCCATCAGTGGGACAGATCAGACCTTCAATCAGCCCCAGCATTTT. It is translated as CAISGTDQTFNQPQHF.